The rows below give T cell receptor beta chains drawn from one sample of a study of T-cell memory formation after mild COVID-19. TCRdb fed the 5' RACE reads into MiXCR, producing one record per CDR3 protein. This sample has hundreds of thousands of distinct CDR3 sequences; more than 20% occur once, and the top ten carry approximately 22%. Material for sequencing was PBMCs or a T cell subset sorted from them (not recorded which). All receptors derive from a man between 18 and 35 years old who had mild COVID-19 (a few samples of this study predate the infection). Cell type and time point are not known. Both conserved end residues are trimmed from each CDR3.

j_call | v_call | cdr3_aa
TRBJ1-1 | TRBV7-9 | ASGVAGMNTEAF
TRBJ1-5 | TRBV19 | ATHPGGNQPQH
TRBJ1-3 | TRBV7-2 | ASSSNFGTGNTIY
TRBJ2-7 | TRBV5-1 | ASSPGWRMGQGAYEQY
TRBJ1-2 | TRBV6-5 | ASGDGRNYGYT
TRBJ1-5 | TRBV5-1 | ASSSRTVINQPQH
TRBJ2-7 | TRBV29-1 | SALGQPLYEQY
TRBJ2-3 | TRBV12-3/TRBV12-4 | ASSPSGDTDTQY
TRBJ1-6 | TRBV7-2 | ASTGGRALNSPLH
TRBJ2-3 | TRBV4-1 | ASSQVASTDTQY
TRBJ1-3 | TRBV20-1 | SATSFINPEVGNTIY
TRBJ1-6 | TRBV24-1 | GGRVAIRSPLH
TRBJ1-1 | TRBV5-1 | ASSFGLEGLGMNTEAF
TRBJ1-6 | TRBV4-1 | ASSRGPGQGNSPLH
TRBJ2-7 | TRBV15 | ATRGLVSYEQY
TRBJ2-5 | TRBV20-1 | SASPGAETQY
TRBJ1-2 | TRBV6-5 | ASSYSSGPVNYGYT
TRBJ2-3 | TRBV7-2 | ASTYTGASTDTQY
TRBJ2-1 | TRBV12-3/TRBV12-4 | ASSLVVAAGEYNEQF
TRBJ1-2 | TRBV10-3 | AISGTARDYGYT
TRBJ1-2 | TRBV12-3/TRBV12-4 | ASSLGMANYGYT
TRBJ1-1 | TRBV6-5 | ASARGEAEAF
TRBJ1-1 | TRBV12-3/TRBV12-4 | ASSRMGTEAF
TRBJ1-2 | TRBV7-2 | ASSAPVPYGNT
TRBJ2-1 | TRBV24-1 | ATSQPGGNEQF
TRBJ2-1 | TRBV7-2 | ASKPPGTGAWNEQF
TRBJ2-2 | TRBV4-1 | ASSPSGTGGPGELF
TRBJ1-1 | TRBV14 | ASSQPGVITEAF
TRBJ2-5 | TRBV29-1 | SVSGGAAETQY
TRBJ2-2 | TRBV12-3/TRBV12-4 | ASRNRENRGELF
TRBJ2-7 | TRBV4-3 | ASSQEAGGFYEQY
TRBJ1-1 | TRBV20-1 | SARVARTEAF
TRBJ2-5 | TRBV3-1 | ASSQETSGHQETQY
TRBJ1-2 | TRBV7-2 | ASPDGNYGYT
TRBJ1-1 | TRBV19 | ASSSRKGGVNTEAF
TRBJ2-1 | TRBV20-1 | SAMRTSGGTYNEQF
TRBJ2-3 | TRBV11-2 | ASTPARGERDTQY